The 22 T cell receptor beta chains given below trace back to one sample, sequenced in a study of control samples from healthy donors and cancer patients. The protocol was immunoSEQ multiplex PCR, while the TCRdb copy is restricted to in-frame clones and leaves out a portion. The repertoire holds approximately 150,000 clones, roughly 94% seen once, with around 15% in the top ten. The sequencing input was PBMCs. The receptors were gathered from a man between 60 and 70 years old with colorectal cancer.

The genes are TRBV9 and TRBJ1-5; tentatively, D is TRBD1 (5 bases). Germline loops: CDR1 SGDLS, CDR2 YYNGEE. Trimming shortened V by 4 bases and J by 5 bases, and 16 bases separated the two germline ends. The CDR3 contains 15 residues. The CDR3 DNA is TGTGCCAGCAGCCCCGGAGGTGGGGGATATCAGCCCCAGCATTTT. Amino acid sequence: CASSPGGGGYQPQHF.

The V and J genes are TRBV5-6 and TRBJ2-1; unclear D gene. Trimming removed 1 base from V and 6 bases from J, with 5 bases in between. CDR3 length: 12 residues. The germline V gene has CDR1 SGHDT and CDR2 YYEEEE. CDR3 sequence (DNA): TGTGCCAGCAGCTTGTTCATCAATGAGCAGTTCTTC. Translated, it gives CASSLFINEQFF.

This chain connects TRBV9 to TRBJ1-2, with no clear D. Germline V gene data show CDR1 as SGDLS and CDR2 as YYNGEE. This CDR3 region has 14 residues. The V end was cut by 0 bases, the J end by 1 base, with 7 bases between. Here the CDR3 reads CASSVGPDNYGYTF. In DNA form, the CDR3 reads TGTGCCAGCAGCGTAGGGCCAGATAACTATGGCTACACCTTC.

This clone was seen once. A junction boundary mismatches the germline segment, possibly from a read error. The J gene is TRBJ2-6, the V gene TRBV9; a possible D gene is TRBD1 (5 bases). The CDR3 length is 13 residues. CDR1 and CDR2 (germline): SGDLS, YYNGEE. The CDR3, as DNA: TGTGCCAGCAGCGTAGCTGGGGCCAACATCCTGACTTTC. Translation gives CASSVAGANILTF.

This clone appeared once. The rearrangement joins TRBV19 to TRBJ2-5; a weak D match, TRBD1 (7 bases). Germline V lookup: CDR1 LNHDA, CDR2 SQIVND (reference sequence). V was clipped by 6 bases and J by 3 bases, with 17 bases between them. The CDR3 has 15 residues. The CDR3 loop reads CASRTGRVAEETQYF. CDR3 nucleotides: TGTGCCAGTAGGACAGGGAGAGTAGCGGAAGAGACCCAGTACTTC.

The CDR3 here is CASSVDGTRGETQYF. The CDR3 DNA is TGTGCCAGCAGCGTAGATGGGACTAGGGGAGAGACCCAGTACTTC. The V gene is TRBV9, the J gene TRBJ2-5; TRBD2 agrees at 8 bases. The CDR3 extends over 15 amino acids. Germline-derived CDR1 and CDR2 are SGDLS and YYNGEE. V gave up 0 bases and J gave up 4 bases; unmatched junction bases: 5.

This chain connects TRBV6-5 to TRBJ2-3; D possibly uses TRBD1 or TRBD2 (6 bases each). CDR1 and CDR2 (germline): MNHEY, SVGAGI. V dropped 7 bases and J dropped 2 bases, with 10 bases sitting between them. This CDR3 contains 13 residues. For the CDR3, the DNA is TGTGCCAGCAATCCGGGGGCCACAGATACGCAGTATTTT. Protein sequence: CASNPGATDTQYF.

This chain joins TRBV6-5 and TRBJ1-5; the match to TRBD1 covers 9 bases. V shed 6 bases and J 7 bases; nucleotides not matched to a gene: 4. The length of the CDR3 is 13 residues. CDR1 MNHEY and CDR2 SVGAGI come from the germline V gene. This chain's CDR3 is CASRGQGGQPQHF. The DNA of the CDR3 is TGTGCCAGCAGGGGACAGGGAGGGCAGCCCCAGCATTTT.

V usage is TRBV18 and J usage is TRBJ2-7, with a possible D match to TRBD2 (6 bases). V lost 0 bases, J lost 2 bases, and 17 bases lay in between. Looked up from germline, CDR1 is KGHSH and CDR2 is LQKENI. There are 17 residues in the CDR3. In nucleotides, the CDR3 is TGTGCCAGCTCACCACCCTCCGGGCAGGGAGGCACCTACGAGCAGTACTTC. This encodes CASSPPSGQGGTYEQYF.

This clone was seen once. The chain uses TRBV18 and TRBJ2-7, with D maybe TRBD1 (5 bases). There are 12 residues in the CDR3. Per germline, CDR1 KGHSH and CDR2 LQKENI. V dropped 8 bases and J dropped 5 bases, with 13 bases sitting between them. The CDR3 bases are TGTGCCAGCAGGGGATCAGCCGACGAGCAGTACTTC. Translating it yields CASRGSADEQYF. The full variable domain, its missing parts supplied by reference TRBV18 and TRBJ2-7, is NAGVMQNPRHLVRRRGQEARLRCSPMKGHSHVYWYRQLPEEGLKFMVYLQKENIIDESGMPKERFSAEFPKEGPSILRIQQVVRGDSAAYFCASRGSADEQYFGPGTRLTVT.

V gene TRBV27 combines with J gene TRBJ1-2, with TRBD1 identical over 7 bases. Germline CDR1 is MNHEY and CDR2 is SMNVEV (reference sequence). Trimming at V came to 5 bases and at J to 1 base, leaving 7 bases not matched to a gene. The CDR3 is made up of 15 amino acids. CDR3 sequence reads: CASSPRTGYNYGYTF. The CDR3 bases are TGTGCCAGCAGTCCCCGGACAGGTTATAACTATGGCTACACCTTC.

The CDR3 here is CASKEGGSNEKLFF. CDR3 coding DNA: TGCGCCAGCAAAGAGGGCGGCTCTAATGAAAAACTGTTTTTT. This chain connects TRBV5-1 to TRBJ1-4; D remains ambiguous. The CDR3 covers 14 residues. V lost 6 bases, J lost 3 bases, and 12 bases lay in between. CDR1 is SGHRS, CDR2 YFSETQ, per germline.

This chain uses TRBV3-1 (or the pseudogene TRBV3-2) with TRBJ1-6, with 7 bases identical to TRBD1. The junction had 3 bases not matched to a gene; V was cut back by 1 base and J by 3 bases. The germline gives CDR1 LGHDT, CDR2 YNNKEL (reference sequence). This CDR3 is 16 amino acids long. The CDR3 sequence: CASSQGGQVYNSPLHF. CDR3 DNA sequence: TGTGCCAGCAGCCAAGGCGGACAGGTCTATAATTCACCCCTCCACTTT.

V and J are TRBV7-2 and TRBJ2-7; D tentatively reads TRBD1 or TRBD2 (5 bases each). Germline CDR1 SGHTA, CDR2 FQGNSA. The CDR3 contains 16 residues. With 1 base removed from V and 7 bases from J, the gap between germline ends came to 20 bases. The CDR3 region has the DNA TGTGCCAGCAGCTTAGGCTACAGGCCCCTCGCGGGTGAGCAGTACTTC. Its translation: CASSLGYRPLAGEQYF.

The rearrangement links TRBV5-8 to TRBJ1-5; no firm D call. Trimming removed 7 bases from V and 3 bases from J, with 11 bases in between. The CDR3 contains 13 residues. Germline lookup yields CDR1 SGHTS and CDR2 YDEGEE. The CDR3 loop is CASGTAINQPQHF. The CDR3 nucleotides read TGTGCCAGCGGCACCGCCATCAATCAGCCCCAGCATTTT.

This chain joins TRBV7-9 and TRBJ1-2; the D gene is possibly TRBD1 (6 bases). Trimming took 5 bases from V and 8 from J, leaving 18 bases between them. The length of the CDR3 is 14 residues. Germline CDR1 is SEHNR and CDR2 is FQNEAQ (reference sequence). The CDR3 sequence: CASSPTGHGEGYTF. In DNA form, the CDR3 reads TGTGCCAGCAGCCCTACGGGACATGGGGAAGGCTACACCTTC.

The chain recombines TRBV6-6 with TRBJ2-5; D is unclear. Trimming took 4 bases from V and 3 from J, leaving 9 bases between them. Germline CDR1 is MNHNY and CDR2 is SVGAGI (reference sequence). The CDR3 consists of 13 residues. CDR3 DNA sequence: TGTGCCAGCAGTTCATTCGAGGAAGAGACCCAGTACTTC. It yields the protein CASSSFEEETQYF.

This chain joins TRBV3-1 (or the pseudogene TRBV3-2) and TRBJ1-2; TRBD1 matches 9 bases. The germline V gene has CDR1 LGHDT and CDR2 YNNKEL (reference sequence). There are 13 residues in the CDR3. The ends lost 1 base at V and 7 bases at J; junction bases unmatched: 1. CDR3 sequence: CASSQGDRAGYTF. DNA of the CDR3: TGTGCCAGCAGCCAAGGGGACAGGGCTGGCTACACCTTC.

In DNA form, the CDR3 reads TGCGCCAGCACCTGGGGGAACGGGGCCCAAGAGACCCAGTACTTC. Translating gives CASTWGNGAQETQYF. The rearrangement uses TRBV5-1 and TRBJ2-5; the D call may be TRBD1 or TRBD2 (5 bases each). The germline gives CDR1 SGHRS, CDR2 YFSETQ. The CDR3 is 15 amino acids. Trimming cost V 6 bases and J 1 base, with 16 bases left between them.

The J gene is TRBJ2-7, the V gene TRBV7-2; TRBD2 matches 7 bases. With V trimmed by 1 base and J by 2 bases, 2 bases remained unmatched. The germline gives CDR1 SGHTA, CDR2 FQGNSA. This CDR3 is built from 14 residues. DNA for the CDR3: TGTGCCAGCAGCTTAGGGGGGGGTCCCTACGAGCAGTACTTC. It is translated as CASSLGGGPYEQYF.

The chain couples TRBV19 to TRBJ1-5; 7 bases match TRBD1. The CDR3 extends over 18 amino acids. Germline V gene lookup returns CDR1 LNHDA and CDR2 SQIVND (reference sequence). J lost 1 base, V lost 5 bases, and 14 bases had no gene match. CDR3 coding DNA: TGTGCCAGTAGTCCCCGGGAAGGGGGCCCTCGCAGCAATCAGCCCCAGCATTTT. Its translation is CASSPREGGPRSNQPQHF.

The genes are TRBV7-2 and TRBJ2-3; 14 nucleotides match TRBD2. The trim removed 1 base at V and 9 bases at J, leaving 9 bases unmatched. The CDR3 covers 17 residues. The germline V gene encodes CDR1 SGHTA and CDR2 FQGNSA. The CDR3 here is CASSLETSGGGAATQYF. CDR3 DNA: TGTGCCAGCAGCTTAGAGACTAGCGGGGGGGGAGCAGCCACGCAGTATTTT.